This TCR beta chain was sequenced in a study of CD8 T cells in Susac syndrome. Random hexamers were used to reverse transcribe the RNA input (roughly 0.5 to 1 ug). The TCR beta CDR3 was amplified by immunoSEQ multiplex PCR across 54 Vbeta, 13 Jbeta. Using its own MiXCR run on the immunoSEQ multiplex PCR reads, TCRdb lists one record per CDR3 protein. The sample carries more than 150,000 distinct CDR3 sequences, just under 95% recorded once. This TCR derives from a human donor in good health. Input material: CD4+ T cells from PBMCs.

CDR3 sequence reads: CASPTGIGYTF. The DNA for the CDR3 is TGTGCCAGCCCGACAGGAATTGGCTACACCTTC. V gene TRBV7-3 combines with J gene TRBJ1-2; D is perhaps TRBD1 (6 bases). The CDR3 is 11 residues long. The V end was cut by 8 bases, the J end by 7 bases, with 11 bases between. Germline CDR1 reads SGHTA; CDR2 reads FQGTGA. The variable domain in full, completed from reference TRBV7-3 and TRBJ1-2, reads GAGVSQTPSNKVTEKGKYVELRCDPISGHTALYWYRQSLGQGPEFLIYFQGTGAADDSGLPNDRFFAVRPEGSVSTLKIQRTERGDSAVYLCASPTGIGYTFGSGTRLTVV.